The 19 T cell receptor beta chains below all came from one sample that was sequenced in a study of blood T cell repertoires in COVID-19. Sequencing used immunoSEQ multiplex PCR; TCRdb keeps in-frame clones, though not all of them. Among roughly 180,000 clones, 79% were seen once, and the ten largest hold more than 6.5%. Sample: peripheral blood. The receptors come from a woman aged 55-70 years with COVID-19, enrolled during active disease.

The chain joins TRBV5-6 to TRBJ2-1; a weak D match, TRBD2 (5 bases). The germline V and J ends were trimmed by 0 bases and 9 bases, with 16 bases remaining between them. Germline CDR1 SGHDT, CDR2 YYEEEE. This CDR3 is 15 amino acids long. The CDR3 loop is CASSLGDRRVVEQFF. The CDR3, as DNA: TGTGCCAGCAGCTTGGGCGACCGGCGGGTAGTTGAGCAGTTCTTC. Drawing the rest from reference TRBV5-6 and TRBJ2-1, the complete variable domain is DAGVTQSPTHLIKTRGQQVTLRCSPKSGHDTVSWYQQALGQGPQFIFQYYEEEERQRGNFPDRFSGHQFPNYSSELNVNALLLGDSALYLCASSLGDRRVVEQFFGPGTRLTVL.

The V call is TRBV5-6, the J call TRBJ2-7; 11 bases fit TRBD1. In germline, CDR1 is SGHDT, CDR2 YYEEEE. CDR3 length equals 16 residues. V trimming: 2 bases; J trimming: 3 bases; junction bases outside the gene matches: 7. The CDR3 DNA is TGTGCCAGCAGCTTCAGGACAGGGGGCTCCGGCTACGAGCAGTACGTC. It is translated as CASSFRTGGSGYEQYV.

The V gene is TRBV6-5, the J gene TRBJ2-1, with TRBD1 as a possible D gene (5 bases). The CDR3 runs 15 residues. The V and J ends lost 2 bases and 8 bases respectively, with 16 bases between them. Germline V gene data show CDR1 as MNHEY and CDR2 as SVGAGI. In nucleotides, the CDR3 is TGTGCCAGCAGTTACGGCGCAGGGTACGTCCATGAGCAGTTCTTC. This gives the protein CASSYGAGYVHEQFF.

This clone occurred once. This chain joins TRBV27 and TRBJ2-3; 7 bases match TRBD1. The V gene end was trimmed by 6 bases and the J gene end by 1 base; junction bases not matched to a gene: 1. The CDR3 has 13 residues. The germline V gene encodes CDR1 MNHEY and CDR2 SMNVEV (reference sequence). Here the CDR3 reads CASRGQGTDTQYF. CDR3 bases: TGTGCCAGCAGAGGACAGGGCACAGATACGCAGTATTTT.

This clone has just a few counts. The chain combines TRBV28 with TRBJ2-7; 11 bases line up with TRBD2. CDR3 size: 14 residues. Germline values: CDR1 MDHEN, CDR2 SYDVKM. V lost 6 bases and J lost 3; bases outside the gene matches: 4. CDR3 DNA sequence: TGTGCCAGCAGCTATAGCGGGGGGGTCTACGAGCAGTACGTC. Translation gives CASSYSGGVYEQYV.

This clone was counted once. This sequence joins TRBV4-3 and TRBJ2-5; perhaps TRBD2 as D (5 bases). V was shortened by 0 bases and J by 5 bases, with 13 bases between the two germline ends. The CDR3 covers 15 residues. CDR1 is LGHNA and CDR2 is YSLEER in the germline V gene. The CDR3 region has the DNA TGCGCCAGCAGCCAAGATTTTGGGAGTTGGGAGACCCAGTACTTC. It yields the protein CASSQDFGSWETQYF.

The CDR3 reads CSAGGGVNQPQHF. CDR3 in DNA: TGCAGCGCAGGGGGGGGAGTAAATCAGCCCCAGCATTTT. The chain combines TRBV29-1 with TRBJ1-5; 7 bases agree with TRBD1. V lost 7 bases to trimming and J lost 4 bases; unmatched junction nucleotides: 7. Germline V gives CDR1 SQVTM, CDR2 ANQGSEA. The CDR3 has 13 residues.

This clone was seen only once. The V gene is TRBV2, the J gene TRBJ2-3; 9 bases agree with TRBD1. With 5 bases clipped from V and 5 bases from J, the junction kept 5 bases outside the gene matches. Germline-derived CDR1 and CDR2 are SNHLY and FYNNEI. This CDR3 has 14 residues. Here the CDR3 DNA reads TGTGCCAGCAGTTTAGAGACAGGGGGAGATACGCAGTATTTT. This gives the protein CASSLETGGDTQYF.

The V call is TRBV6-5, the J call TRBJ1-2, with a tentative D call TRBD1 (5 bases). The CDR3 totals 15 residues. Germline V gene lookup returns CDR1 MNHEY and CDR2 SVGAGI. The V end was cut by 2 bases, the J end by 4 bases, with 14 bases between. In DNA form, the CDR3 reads TGTGCCAGCAGTTACAGGGGTGTCCTGGGCTATGGCTACACCTTC. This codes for CASSYRGVLGYGYTF.

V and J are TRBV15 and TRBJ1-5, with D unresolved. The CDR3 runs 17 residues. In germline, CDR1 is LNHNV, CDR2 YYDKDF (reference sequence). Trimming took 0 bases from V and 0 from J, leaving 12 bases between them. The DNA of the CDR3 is TGTGCCACCAGCAGAGAATCGGCAGGTAATAGCAATCAGCCCCAGCATTTT. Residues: CATSRESAGNSNQPQHF.

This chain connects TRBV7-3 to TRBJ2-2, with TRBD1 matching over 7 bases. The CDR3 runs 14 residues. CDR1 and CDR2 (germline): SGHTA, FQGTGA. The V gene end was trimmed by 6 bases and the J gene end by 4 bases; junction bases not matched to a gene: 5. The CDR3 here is CASRADRVTGELFF. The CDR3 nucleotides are TGTGCCAGCAGGGCCGACAGGGTCACCGGGGAGCTGTTTTTT.

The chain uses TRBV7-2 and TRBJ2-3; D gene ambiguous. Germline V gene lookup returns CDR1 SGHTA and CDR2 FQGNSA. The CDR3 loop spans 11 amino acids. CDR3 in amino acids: CAYESTDTQYF. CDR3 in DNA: TGTGCTTACGAGAGCACAGATACGCAGTATTTT.

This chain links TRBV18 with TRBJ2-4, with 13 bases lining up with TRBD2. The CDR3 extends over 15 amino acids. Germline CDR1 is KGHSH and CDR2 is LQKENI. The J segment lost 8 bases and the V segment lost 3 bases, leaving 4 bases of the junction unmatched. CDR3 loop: CASSPGTSGNYIQYF. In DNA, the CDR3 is TGTGCCAGCTCACCGGGGACTAGCGGGAATTACATTCAGTACTTC. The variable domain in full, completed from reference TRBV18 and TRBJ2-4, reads NAGVMQNPRHLVRRRGQEARLRCSPMKGHSHVYWYRQLPEEGLKFMVYLQKENIIDESGMPKERFSAEFPKEGPSILRIQQVVRGDSAAYFCASSPGTSGNYIQYFGAGTRLSVL.

The CDR3 here is CASSELQGWRGEQYV. DNA of the CDR3: TGTGCCAGCAGTGAATTACAGGGCTGGAGAGGCGAGCAGTACGTC. The chain is built from TRBV2 and TRBJ2-7; perhaps TRBD1 as D (6 bases). The CDR3 totals 15 residues. V gave up 2 bases and J gave up 6 bases, with 17 bases separating them. Per the germline V gene, CDR1 is SNHLY and CDR2 is FYNNEI.

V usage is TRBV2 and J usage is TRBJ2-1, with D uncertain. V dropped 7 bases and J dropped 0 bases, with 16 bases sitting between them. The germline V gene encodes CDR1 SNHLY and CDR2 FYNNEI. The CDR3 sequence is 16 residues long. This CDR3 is CASILGHLASYNEQFF. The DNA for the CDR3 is TGTGCCAGCATACTCGGTCACCTCGCCTCCTACAATGAGCAGTTCTTC.

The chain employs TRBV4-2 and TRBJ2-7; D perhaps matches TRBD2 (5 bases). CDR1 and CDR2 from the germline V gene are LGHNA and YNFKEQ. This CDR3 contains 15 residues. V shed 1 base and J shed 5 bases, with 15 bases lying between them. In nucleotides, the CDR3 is TGTGCCAGCAGCCAAGGTGGGCTAGCAACCGACGAGCAGTACTTC. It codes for CASSQGGLATDEQYF.

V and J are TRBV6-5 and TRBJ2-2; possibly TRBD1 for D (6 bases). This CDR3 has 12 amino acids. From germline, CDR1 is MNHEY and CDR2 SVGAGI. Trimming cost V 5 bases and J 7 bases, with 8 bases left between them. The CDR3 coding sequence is TGTGCCAGCAGTCAGGGGATCGGGGAGCTGTTTTTT. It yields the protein CASSQGIGELFF.

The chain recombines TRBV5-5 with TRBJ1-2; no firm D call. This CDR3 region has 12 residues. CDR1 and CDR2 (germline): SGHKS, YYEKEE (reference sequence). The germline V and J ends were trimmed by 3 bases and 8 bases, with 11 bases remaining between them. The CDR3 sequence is CASSSSGQGYTF. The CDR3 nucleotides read TGTGCCAGCAGCTCAAGCGGTCAGGGCTACACCTTC.

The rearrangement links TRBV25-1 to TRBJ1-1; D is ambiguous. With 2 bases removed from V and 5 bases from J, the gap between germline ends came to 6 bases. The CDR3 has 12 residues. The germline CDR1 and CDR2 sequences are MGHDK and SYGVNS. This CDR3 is CASSETGTEAFF. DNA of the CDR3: TGTGCCAGCAGTGAAACCGGGACTGAAGCTTTCTTT.